These 9 T cell receptor beta chains were sequenced from one sample in a study of blood T cell repertoires in COVID-19. Some clones are missing from TCRdb's copy, which holds only in-frame ones; the method was immunoSEQ multiplex PCR. In the table there are around 280,000 clones, roughly 80% of which are singletons. The sequencing input was peripheral blood. Receptor source: a woman aged 45-59 years with active or convalescent COVID-19.

The chain carries TRBV5-6 and TRBJ2-7; the match to TRBD2 covers 7 bases. The trim removed 2 bases at V and 5 bases at J, leaving 10 bases unmatched. CDR1 is SGHDT, CDR2 YYEEEE, per germline. There are 15 residues in the CDR3. CDR3 nucleotide sequence: TGTGCCAGCAGCTTTGTGGGGCGGGAGTTAAACGAGCAGTACTTC. It yields the protein CASSFVGRELNEQYF. Combining the CDR3 with reference TRBV5-6 and TRBJ2-7 gives the whole variable domain DAGVTQSPTHLIKTRGQQVTLRCSPKSGHDTVSWYQQALGQGPQFIFQYYEEEERQRGNFPDRFSGHQFPNYSSELNVNALLLGDSALYLCASSFVGRELNEQYFGPGTRLTVT.

V is TRBV2 and J is TRBJ2-2, with 7 bases matching TRBD1. The J segment lost 4 bases and the V segment lost 6 bases, leaving 11 bases of the junction unmatched. The germline CDR1 and CDR2 sequences are SNHLY and FYNNEI. CDR3 size: 16 residues. CDR3 nucleotides: TGTGCCAGCAGCTTCAGACAGGGTTTTACCACCGGGGAGCTGTTTTTT. Translation: CASSFRQGFTTGELFF.

The J gene is TRBJ2-7, the V gene TRBV3-1 (or the pseudogene TRBV3-2), with 8 bases lining up with TRBD2. The CDR3 runs 14 residues. The V gene's germline CDR1 is LGHDT and CDR2 YNNKEL (reference sequence). Germline trimming cut 5 bases from V and 0 bases from J; bases unmatched to any gene: 3. This CDR3 is CASSFGTSSYEQYF. The CDR3 region has the DNA TGTGCCAGCAGCTTCGGGACTAGCTCCTACGAGCAGTACTTC.

This clone was seen a handful of times. The rearrangement joins TRBV5-1 to TRBJ2-7, with 7 bases lining up with TRBD2. The CDR3 extends over 15 amino acids. The germline V gene has CDR1 SGHRS and CDR2 YFSETQ. The V and J ends lost 4 bases and 7 bases, in that order; junction bases with no gene match: 14. Here the CDR3 reads CASSPNGEGSGEQYF. The CDR3 DNA sequence: TGCGCCAGCAGCCCCAACGGGGAGGGCTCGGGAGAGCAGTACTTC.

In nucleotides, the CDR3 is TGTGCCAGCAGTGACAGGGGGTACGATGGCTACACCTTC. Its translation: CASSDRGYDGYTF. This chain connects TRBV28 to TRBJ1-2, with 9 positions matching TRBD1. The CDR3 is 13 residues long. V lost 5 bases and J lost 6; bases outside the gene matches: 4. Germline CDR1 reads MDHEN; CDR2 reads SYDVKM.

The genes are TRBV6-4 and TRBJ2-1; 12 bases fit TRBD2. CDR1 and CDR2 (germline): MRHNA, SNTAGT. The CDR3 is 15 residues long. J lost 8 bases, V lost 7 bases, and 9 bases had no gene match. The CDR3 DNA reads as TGTGCCAGCAAACGACTAGCGGGAGATAGGGATGAGCAGTTCTTC. Residues: CASKRLAGDRDEQFF.

This clone has more than one count but fewer than ten. This chain connects TRBV19 to TRBJ1-5; 7 nucleotides agree with TRBD1. Trimming cost V 7 bases and J 6 bases; bases outside gene matches: 15. The germline V gene encodes CDR1 LNHDA and CDR2 SQIVND (reference sequence). The CDR3 has 16 amino acids. The CDR3 DNA follows: TGTGCCAGTACTCGCGCTCCGGGACAGTCTTCTCAGCCCCAGCATTTT. It specifies CASTRAPGQSSQPQHF.

The chain combines TRBV6-5 with TRBJ1-1; TRBD1 matches 8 bases. Trimming cost V 10 bases and J 4 bases; bases outside gene matches: 11. Germline assignment: CDR1 MNHEY and CDR2 SVGAGI. CDR3 size: 14 residues. In nucleotides, the CDR3 is TGTGCCACCAGAACATATACAGGGGGCACTGAAGCTTTCTTT. Residues: CATRTYTGGTEAFF.

The chain employs TRBV27 and TRBJ1-2, with a possible D match to TRBD1 (5 bases). This CDR3 is built from 13 residues. Germline V lookup: CDR1 MNHEY, CDR2 SMNVEV (reference sequence). With 4 bases removed from V and 7 bases from J, the gap between germline ends came to 13 bases. The CDR3 is CASSSRVAAGYTF. CDR3 sequence (DNA): TGTGCCAGCAGTTCCAGGGTAGCGGCTGGCTACACCTTC.